Below, 13 T cell receptor beta chains from the same sample are listed, as sequenced in a study of shared clonotypes between healthy human individuals. The protocol was immunoSEQ multiplex PCR, while the TCRdb copy is restricted to in-frame clones and leaves out a portion. In the table there are 2 million to 3 million clones, approximately 93% of which are singletons. The sequencing input was naive CD4+ T cells from PBMCs. Documented subset: CD45RA+ positively selected. The receptors derive from a man aged 18 to 29 in good health. Some clones in this sample may be carry-over from other donors' samples.

The V call is TRBV27, the J call TRBJ2-7; 12 positions agree with TRBD2. The CDR3 runs to 15 residues. Germline CDR1 is MNHEY and CDR2 is SMNVEV (reference sequence). The junction had 7 bases not matched to a gene; V was cut back by 4 bases and J by 6 bases. The DNA of the CDR3 is TGTGCCAGCAGTTCGCCTAGCGGGAGGGCCCTCGAGCAGTACTTC. It is translated as CASSSPSGRALEQYF.

CDR3 in DNA: TGTGCCATCAGGGCAGGGGATTCGGGGAACATTCAGTACTTC. This codes for CAIRAGDSGNIQYF. The chain combines TRBV10-3 with TRBJ2-4; a possible D gene is TRBD1 (6 bases). The CDR3 runs to 14 residues. V lost 6 bases and J lost 7, with 16 bases in between. The germline gives CDR1 ENHRY, CDR2 SYGVKD.

This clone was picked up one time. At one end the junction does not follow the germline gene, possibly because of a read error. The chain carries TRBV2 and TRBJ2-7, with TRBD1 identical over 7 bases. Germline lookup yields CDR1 SNHLY and CDR2 FYNNEI. CDR3 length equals 11 residues. The CDR3 protein is CASKAVSGQSF. The CDR3 region has the DNA TGTGCCAGCAAGGCCGTTTCGGGACAGAGCTTC.

The rearrangement links TRBV2 to TRBJ2-7, with TRBD1 matching over 7 bases. The germline V gene encodes CDR1 SNHLY and CDR2 FYNNEI. This CDR3 region has 12 residues. The CDR3 spells CANRDSHYEQYF. The CDR3 bases are TGTGCAAACCGGGACAGCCACTACGAGCAGTACTTC.

The CDR3 reads CASSVMAGSSNTEAFF. CDR3 nucleotide sequence: TGTGCCAGCAGTGTAATGGCAGGATCTTCGAACACTGAAGCTTTCTTT. The J gene is TRBJ1-1, the V gene TRBV6-1; D is ambiguous. Germline values: CDR1 MNHNS, CDR2 SASEGT. V dropped 4 bases and J dropped 1 base, with 16 bases sitting between them. The CDR3 totals 16 residues.

This sequence joins TRBV7-3 and TRBJ2-1; 12 nucleotides agree with TRBD2. The V gene end was trimmed by 4 bases and the J gene end by 9 bases; junction bases not matched to a gene: 16. Germline CDR1 SGHTA, CDR2 FQGTGA. This CDR3 comprises 18 residues. CDR3 nucleotides: TGTGCCAGCAGCTCTACATACGGACTAGCGGGAAAGAATGGTGAGCAGTTCTTC. Protein product: CASSSTYGLAGKNGEQFF.

This clone was picked up one time. The gene calls are TRBV2 and TRBJ1-1; D unresolved. Germline loops: CDR1 SNHLY, CDR2 FYNNEI. The CDR3 is made up of 12 amino acids. V lost 6 bases to trimming and J lost 4 bases, with 9 bases between them. The CDR3 reads CASRGLVTEAFF. DNA for the CDR3: TGTGCCAGCAGGGGTTTGGTCACTGAAGCTTTCTTT.

This chain uses TRBV7-7 with TRBJ2-6; 8 bases align to TRBD1. CDR1 and CDR2 from the germline V gene are SSHAT and FNYEAQ (reference sequence). The CDR3 has 16 amino acids. V dropped 8 bases and J dropped 0; count of bases not matched to a gene: 6. Here the CDR3 reads CASGTGGNSGANVLTF. Written as DNA, the CDR3 is TGTGCCAGCGGAACAGGGGGGAACTCTGGGGCCAACGTCCTGACTTTC.

This chain connects TRBV5-6 to TRBJ2-5; possibly TRBD1 for D (6 bases). The germline CDR1 and CDR2 sequences are SGHDT and YYEEEE. V dropped 0 bases and J dropped 6 bases, with 9 bases sitting between them. This CDR3 comprises 13 residues. CDR3 sequence: CASSLEGGKTQYF. DNA for the CDR3: TGTGCCAGCAGCTTGGAAGGGGGAAAGACCCAGTACTTC.

The chain has TRBV15 and TRBJ2-7; 7 bases agree with TRBD2. The length of the CDR3 is 15 residues. Trimming took 1 base from V and 0 from J; bases not matched to a gene: 3. Germline CDR1 reads LNHNV; CDR2 reads YYDKDF (reference sequence). The CDR3 loop reads CATSRGGGDSYEQYF. The CDR3 bases are TGTGCCACCAGCAGAGGGGGGGGAGACTCCTACGAGCAGTACTTC.

The V call is TRBV5-1, the J call TRBJ2-1; the match to TRBD2 covers 7 bases. The junction had 18 bases not matched to a gene; V was cut back by 5 bases and J by 10 bases. The CDR3 has 16 residues. Germline CDR1 SGHRS, CDR2 YFSETQ. The CDR3 is CASRSGAGVSRFEQFF. The CDR3 DNA follows: TGCGCCAGCAGAAGTGGGGCGGGAGTAAGTAGATTCGAGCAGTTCTTC.

This chain joins TRBV5-1 and TRBJ2-7; D is perhaps TRBD1 or TRBD2 (6 bases each). Germline V gives CDR1 SGHRS, CDR2 YFSETQ. The CDR3 is 17 amino acids. Trimming removed 4 bases at V and 0 bases at J, with 20 bases between. CDR3 amino acids: CASSPFGGGRSSYEQYF. The CDR3 nucleotides read TGCGCCAGCAGCCCCTTCGGGGGCGGAAGGAGCTCCTACGAGCAGTACTTC.

This chain uses TRBV28 with TRBJ2-7; 15 bases map to TRBD2. This CDR3 has 16 amino acids. Per the germline V gene, CDR1 is MDHEN and CDR2 is SYDVKM. J was trimmed by 2 bases and V by 5 bases; bases with no gene match: 4. CDR3 loop: CASSLRTSGRAYEQYF. The CDR3, as DNA: TGTGCCAGCAGTCTACGGACTAGCGGGAGGGCCTACGAGCAGTACTTC.